This T cell receptor beta chain is from a study of blood T cell repertoires in COVID-19. Clones were sequenced by immunoSEQ multiplex PCR, and TCRdb holds only the in-frame ones, with some missing. The sample consists of about 160,000 clones, approximately 85% of them appearing once. There are 15 residues in the CDR3. J was trimmed by 1 base and V by 1 base; bases with no gene match: 2. Germline V gene lookup returns CDR1 SEHNR and CDR2 FQNEAQ (reference sequence). V is TRBV7-9 and J is TRBJ2-7; 9 bases are a match to TRBD2. Input material: peripheral blood. The sequence came from an older man with COVID-19, enrolled during active disease. The chain's CDR3 is CASSLVSGGSYEQYF. The CDR3 DNA follows: TGTGCCAGCAGCTTAGTTAGCGGGGGTTCCTACGAGCAGTACTTC. Full variable domain (rest looked up from reference TRBV7-9 and TRBJ2-7): DTGVSQNPRHKITKRGQNVTFRCDPISEHNRLYWYRQTLGQGPEFLTYFQNEAQLEKSRLLSDRFSAERPKGSFSTLEIQRTEQGDSAMYLCASSLVSGGSYEQYFGPGTRLTVT.